This TCR beta chain was captured in a study of blood T cells in healthy people across ages. Turning to this clonotype: What it binds is not known.

It was with a sample-barcoded 5' primer and a J-beta primer mix that a second PCR of roughly 7 to 12 cycles was run. MiXCR was run by TCRdb on the 5' RACE reads, yielding one entry per CDR3 protein. The repertoire holds 650,000 to 700,000 distinct CDR3 sequences, with over 40% as singletons. The CDR3 is 13 amino acids. V dropped 6 bases and J dropped 6 bases, with 12 bases sitting between them. Per germline, CDR1 SNHLY and CDR2 FYNNEI. At least 5.5 micrograms of total RNA were extracted per sample. General study points: The recorded TCR beta diversity per million T cells decreased in a roughly linear manner with age.

The chain carries TRBV2 and TRBJ2-4; possibly TRBD1 or TRBD2 for D (5 bases each). The TCR sequence derives from a woman older than 75 in good health. The sequenced material came from blood. This CDR3 is CASRRDGGNIQYF. The CDR3, as DNA: TGTGCCAGCAGAAGGGACGGCGGAAACATTCAGTACTTC. Full variable domain (outside the CDR3, taken from reference TRBV2 and TRBJ2-4): EPEVTQTPSHQVTQMGQEVILRCVPISNHLYFYWYRQILGQKVEFLVSFYNNEISEKSEIFDDQFSVERPDGSNFTLKIRSTKLEDSAMYFCASRRDGGNIQYFGAGTRLSVL.